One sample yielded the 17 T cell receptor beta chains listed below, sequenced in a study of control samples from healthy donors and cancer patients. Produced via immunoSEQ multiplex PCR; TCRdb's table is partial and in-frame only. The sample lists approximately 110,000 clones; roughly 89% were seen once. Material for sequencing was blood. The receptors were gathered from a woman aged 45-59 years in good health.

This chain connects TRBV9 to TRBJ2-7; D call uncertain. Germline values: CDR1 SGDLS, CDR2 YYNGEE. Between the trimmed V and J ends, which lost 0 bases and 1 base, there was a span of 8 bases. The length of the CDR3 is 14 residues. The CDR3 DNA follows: TGTGCCAGCAGCGTAGGGGTTCCGTCCTACGAGCAGTACTTC. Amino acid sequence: CASSVGVPSYEQYF.

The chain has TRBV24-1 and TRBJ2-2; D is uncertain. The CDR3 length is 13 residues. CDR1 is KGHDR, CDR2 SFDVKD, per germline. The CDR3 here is CAAQNLNTGELFF. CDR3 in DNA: TGTGCGGCCCAGAACCTGAACACCGGGGAGCTGTTTTTT.

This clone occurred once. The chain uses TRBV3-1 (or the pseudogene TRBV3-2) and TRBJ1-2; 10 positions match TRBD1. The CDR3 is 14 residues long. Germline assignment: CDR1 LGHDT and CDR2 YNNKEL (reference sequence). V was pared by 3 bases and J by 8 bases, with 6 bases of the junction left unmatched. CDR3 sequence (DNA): TGTGCCAGCAGCCACGCTAGACAGGGGGCCGGCTACACCTTC. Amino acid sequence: CASSHARQGAGYTF.

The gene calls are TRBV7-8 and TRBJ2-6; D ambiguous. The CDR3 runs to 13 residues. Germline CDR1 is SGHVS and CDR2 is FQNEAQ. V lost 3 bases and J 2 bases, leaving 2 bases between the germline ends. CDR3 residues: CASSFAGANVLTF. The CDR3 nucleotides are TGTGCCAGCAGCTTCGCTGGGGCCAACGTCCTGACTTTC.

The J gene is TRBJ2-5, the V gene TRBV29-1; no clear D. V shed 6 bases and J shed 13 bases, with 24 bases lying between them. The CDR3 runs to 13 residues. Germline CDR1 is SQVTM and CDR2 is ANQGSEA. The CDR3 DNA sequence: TGCAGCGTCGTCCGTTCCCAAGTGATGGAGTCGTACTTC. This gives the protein CSVVRSQVMESYF.

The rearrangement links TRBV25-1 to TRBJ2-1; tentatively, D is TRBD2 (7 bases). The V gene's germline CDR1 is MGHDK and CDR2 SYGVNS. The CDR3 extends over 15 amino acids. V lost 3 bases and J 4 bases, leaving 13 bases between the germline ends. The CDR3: CASSEGHGGYNEQFF. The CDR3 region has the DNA TGTGCCAGCAGTGAGGGACACGGGGGGTACAATGAGCAGTTCTTC.

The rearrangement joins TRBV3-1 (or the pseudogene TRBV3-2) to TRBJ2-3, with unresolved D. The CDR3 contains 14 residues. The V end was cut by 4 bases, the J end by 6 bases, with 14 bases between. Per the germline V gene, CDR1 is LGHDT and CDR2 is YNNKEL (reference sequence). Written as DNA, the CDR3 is TGTGCCAGCAGCCCCAGCAGCCTCGAGGATACGCAGTATTTT. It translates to CASSPSSLEDTQYF.

CDR3: CASSPYRDRVYNEQFF. As DNA, the CDR3 is TGTGCCAGCTCACCTTACCGGGACAGGGTTTACAATGAGCAGTTCTTC. The genes are TRBV18 and TRBJ2-1; 9 bases fit TRBD1. Germline lookup yields CDR1 KGHSH and CDR2 LQKENI. The CDR3 runs 16 residues. With 3 bases clipped from V and 4 bases from J, the junction kept 7 bases outside the gene matches.

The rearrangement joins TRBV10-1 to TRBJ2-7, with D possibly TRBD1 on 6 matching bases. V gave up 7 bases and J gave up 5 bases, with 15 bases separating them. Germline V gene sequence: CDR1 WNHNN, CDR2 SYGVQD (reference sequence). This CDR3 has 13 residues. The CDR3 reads CASTRQVPHEQYF. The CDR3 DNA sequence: TGCGCCAGCACAAGACAGGTTCCCCACGAGCAGTACTTC.

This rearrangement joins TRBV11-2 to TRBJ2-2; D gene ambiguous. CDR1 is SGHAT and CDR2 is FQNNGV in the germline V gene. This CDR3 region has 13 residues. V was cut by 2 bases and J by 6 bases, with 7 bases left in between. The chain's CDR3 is CASSLYVAGELFF. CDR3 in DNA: TGTGCCAGCAGCTTATATGTGGCCGGGGAGCTGTTTTTT.

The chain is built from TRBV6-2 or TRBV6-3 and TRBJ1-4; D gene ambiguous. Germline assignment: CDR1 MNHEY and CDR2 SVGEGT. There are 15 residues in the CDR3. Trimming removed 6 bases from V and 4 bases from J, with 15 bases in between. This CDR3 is CASSQRGYGNEKLFF. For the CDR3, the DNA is TGTGCCAGCAGCCAACGAGGGTACGGTAATGAAAAACTGTTTTTT.

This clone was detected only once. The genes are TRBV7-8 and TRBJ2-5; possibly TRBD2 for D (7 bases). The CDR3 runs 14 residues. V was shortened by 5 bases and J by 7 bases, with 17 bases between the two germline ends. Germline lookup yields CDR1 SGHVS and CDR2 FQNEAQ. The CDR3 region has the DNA TGTGCCAGCAGCGCTTACGGACAGCGGGGGACCCAGTACTTC. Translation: CASSAYGQRGTQYF.

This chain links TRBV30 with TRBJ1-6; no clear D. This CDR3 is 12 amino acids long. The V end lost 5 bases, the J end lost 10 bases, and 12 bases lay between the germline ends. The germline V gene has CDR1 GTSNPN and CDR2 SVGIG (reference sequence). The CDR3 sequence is CAWYGVGSPLHF. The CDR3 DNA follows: TGTGCCTGGTACGGGGTAGGATCACCCCTCCACTTT.

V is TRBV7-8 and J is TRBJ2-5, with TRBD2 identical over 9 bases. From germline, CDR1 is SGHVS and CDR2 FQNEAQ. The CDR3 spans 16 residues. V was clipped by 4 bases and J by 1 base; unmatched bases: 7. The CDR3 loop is CASSWGGSGGQETQYF. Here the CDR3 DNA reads TGTGCCAGCAGCTGGGGGGGTAGCGGGGGCCAAGAGACCCAGTACTTC.

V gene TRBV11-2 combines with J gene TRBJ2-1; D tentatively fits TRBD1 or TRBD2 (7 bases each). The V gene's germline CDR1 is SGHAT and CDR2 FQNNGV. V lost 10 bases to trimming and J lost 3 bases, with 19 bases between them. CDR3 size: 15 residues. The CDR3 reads CATRGGGSVYNEQFF. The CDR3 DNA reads TGTGCCACCCGAGGGGGCGGGAGCGTCTACAATGAGCAGTTCTTC.

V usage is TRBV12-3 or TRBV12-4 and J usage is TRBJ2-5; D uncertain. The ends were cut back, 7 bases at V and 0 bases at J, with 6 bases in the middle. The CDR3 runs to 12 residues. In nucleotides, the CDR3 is TGTGCCAGCAAGGCTTACCAAGAGACCCAGTACTTC. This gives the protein CASKAYQETQYF.

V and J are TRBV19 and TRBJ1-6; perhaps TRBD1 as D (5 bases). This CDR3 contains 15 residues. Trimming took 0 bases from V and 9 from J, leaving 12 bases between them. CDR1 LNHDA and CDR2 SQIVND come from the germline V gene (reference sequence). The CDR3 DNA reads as TGTGCCAGTAGTATAGATGGGGGGGGACTTTCACCCCTCCACTTT. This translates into CASSIDGGGLSPLHF.